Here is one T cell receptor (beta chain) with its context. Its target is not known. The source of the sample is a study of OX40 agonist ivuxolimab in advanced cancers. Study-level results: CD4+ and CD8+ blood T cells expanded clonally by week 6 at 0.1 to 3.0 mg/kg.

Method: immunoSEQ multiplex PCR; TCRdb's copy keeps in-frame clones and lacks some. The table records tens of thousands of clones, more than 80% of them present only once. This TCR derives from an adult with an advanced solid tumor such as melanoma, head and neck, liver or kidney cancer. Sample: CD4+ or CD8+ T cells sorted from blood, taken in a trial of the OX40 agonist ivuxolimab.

The CDR3 loop is CASSLSTAGVIQETQYF. The CDR3 DNA sequence: TGTGCCAGCAGCTTATCTACAGCGGGAGTGATTCAAGAGACCCAGTACTTC. The chain links TRBV5-4 to TRBJ2-5, with 8 positions matching TRBD2. Unmatched junction bases numbered 11, after V lost 2 bases and J lost 2 bases. Looked up from germline, CDR1 is SGHNT and CDR2 is YYREEE (reference sequence). The CDR3 extends over 17 amino acids.